Below, 32 T cell receptor beta chains from the same sample are listed, as sequenced in a study of blood T cell repertoires in COVID-19. Using immunoSEQ multiplex PCR, the repertoire was profiled, and TCRdb retains in-frame clones only, with some absent. The repertoire holds 240,000 or so clones, with about 86% as singletons. Material for sequencing was peripheral blood. The receptors come from a woman in her thirties who had recovered from COVID-19.

This chain uses TRBV6-5 with TRBJ2-7, with a possible D match to TRBD2 (5 bases). Germline V gene sequence: CDR1 MNHEY, CDR2 SVGAGI. The CDR3 runs 15 residues. With 0 bases removed from V and 5 bases from J, the gap between germline ends came to 14 bases. In DNA, the CDR3 is TGTGCCAGCAGTTACTCGAGACTAACGGGGAACGAGCAGTACTTC. It is translated as CASSYSRLTGNEQYF.

The chain carries TRBV19 and TRBJ2-5; tentatively, D is TRBD1 (6 bases). This CDR3 comprises 14 residues. Trimming removed 4 bases from V and 1 base from J, with 10 bases in between. Germline V lookup: CDR1 LNHDA, CDR2 SQIVND (reference sequence). CDR3 sequence reads: CASSKGGPQETQYF. The CDR3 DNA sequence: TGTGCCAGTAGTAAAGGGGGTCCCCAAGAGACCCAGTACTTC.

This clone has only a few counts. The rearrangement links TRBV7-9 to TRBJ1-6, with D maybe TRBD1 (6 bases). Deletions cut 3 bases from V and 10 bases from J, with 10 bases between. The V gene's germline CDR1 is SEHNR and CDR2 FQNEAQ (reference sequence). The CDR3 has 13 residues. DNA of the CDR3: TGTGCCAGCAGCTTTGCAGGGGCATCACCCCTCCACTTT. Residues: CASSFAGASPLHF.

The V gene is TRBV5-1, the J gene TRBJ2-6; 11 positions match TRBD1. J lost 1 base, V lost 3 bases, and 9 bases had no gene match. Germline V gene lookup returns CDR1 SGHRS and CDR2 YFSETQ. The CDR3 has 19 amino acids. CDR3: CASSSSQGQGASGANVLTF. CDR3 DNA sequence: TGCGCCAGCAGCTCAAGCCAAGGACAGGGGGCATCTGGGGCCAACGTCCTGACTTTC.

CDR3 DNA: TGTGCCATCAGTGAGTCAGACAGTACTTACATGAACACTGAAGCTTTCTTT. It codes for CAISESDSTYMNTEAFF. The gene calls are TRBV10-3 and TRBJ1-1; possibly TRBD1 for D (5 bases). Germline V gives CDR1 ENHRY, CDR2 SYGVKD. Trimming took 0 bases from V and 0 from J, leaving 14 bases between them. This CDR3 is 17 amino acids long.

V usage is TRBV7-6 and J usage is TRBJ2-3; 12 bases agree with TRBD1. The trim removed 5 bases at V and 6 bases at J, leaving 9 bases unmatched. The CDR3 consists of 16 residues. CDR1 is SGHVS, CDR2 FNYEAQ, per germline. The CDR3: CASSLLGQGALDTQYF. The CDR3 coding sequence is TGTGCCAGCAGCCTGCTGGGACAGGGGGCGTTGGATACGCAGTATTTT.

This chain connects TRBV3-1 (or the pseudogene TRBV3-2) to TRBJ2-3; TRBD2 matches 8 bases. The CDR3 runs 18 residues. Germline V gene lookup returns CDR1 LGHDT and CDR2 YNNKEL (reference sequence). The trim removed 1 base at V and 3 bases at J, leaving 12 bases unmatched. CDR3 sequence: CASSQGSGGLGVTDTQYF. CDR3 DNA sequence: TGTGCCAGCAGCCAAGGGTCCGGGGGACTAGGGGTGACAGATACGCAGTATTTT.

The chain combines TRBV9 with TRBJ2-1; D may be TRBD1 (5 bases). Trimming took off 3 bases at V and 6 bases at J, with 16 bases between the two ends. Germline CDR1 reads SGDLS; CDR2 reads YYNGEE. The CDR3 is made up of 15 amino acids. The CDR3 DNA is TGTGCCAGCAGCGCAAACAGGTATGAGGTCAATGAGCAGTTCTTC. Its translation is CASSANRYEVNEQFF.

The chain is built from TRBV13 and TRBJ1-4; 10 bases align to TRBD1. The V segment lost 4 bases and the J segment 7 bases; nucleotides outside the gene matches: 3. This CDR3 region has 14 residues. Germline assignment: CDR1 PRHDT and CDR2 FYEKMQ (reference sequence). CDR3 DNA: TGTGCCAGCAGCTACGGGACAGGGGTTGAAAAACTGTTTTTT. Translating gives CASSYGTGVEKLFF.

Remarks on this clone: Possible read error: a much larger clone is one base away. The CDR3 DNA reads as TGTGCCAGCGAGGCGGATACGCAGTATTTT. Amino acid sequence: CASEADTQYF. The chain carries TRBV7-3 and TRBJ2-3; the D is unclear. CDR3 length: 10 amino acids. Trimming stripped 8 bases from V and 6 bases from J, with 6 bases between. Germline CDR1 and CDR2: SGHTA and FQGTGA.

This clone was seen only a few times. The chain links TRBV10-3 to TRBJ2-7; D may be TRBD1 (5 bases). Germline values: CDR1 ENHRY, CDR2 SYGVKD. CDR3 length equals 16 residues. The V and J ends lost 0 bases and 2 bases respectively, with 14 bases between them. The CDR3 sequence is CAISESGVGRPYEQYF. CDR3 nucleotide sequence: TGTGCCATCAGTGAGTCAGGCGTGGGGCGTCCCTACGAGCAGTACTTC.

This sequence joins TRBV2 and TRBJ2-1; D is possibly TRBD1 (5 bases). Germline-derived CDR1 and CDR2 are SNHLY and FYNNEI. Trimming pared 5 bases from V and 3 bases from J, leaving 8 bases between. The CDR3 contains 13 residues. CDR3 bases: TGTGCCAGCAGTCCCCAGGGCTACAATGAGCAGTTCTTC. Translated, it gives CASSPQGYNEQFF.

This clone was observed once. The chain joins TRBV27 to TRBJ2-7, with TRBD1 identical over 7 bases. The V and J ends lost 4 bases and 1 base, in that order; junction bases with no gene match: 7. Germline CDR1 reads MNHEY; CDR2 reads SMNVEV (reference sequence). The CDR3 length is 15 residues. In nucleotides, the CDR3 is TGTGCCAGCAGTTCCCTCGACAGGGTGTCCTACGAGCAGTACTTC. It specifies CASSSLDRVSYEQYF.

This clone was observed a few times. The chain links TRBV5-1 to TRBJ2-7; 9 bases map to TRBD2. The CDR3 runs 16 residues. Germline V gene sequence: CDR1 SGHRS, CDR2 YFSETQ. V trimming: 3 bases; J trimming: 2 bases; junction bases outside the gene matches: 9. The CDR3 DNA reads TGCGCCAGCAGCTCGAACCTAGCGGGGCTTCCCTACGAGCAGTACTTC. It specifies CASSSNLAGLPYEQYF.

The V gene is TRBV6-2 or TRBV6-3, the J gene TRBJ2-7; D not resolved. This CDR3 region has 11 residues. CDR1 is MNHEY and CDR2 is SVGEGT in the germline V gene. The V end lost 4 bases, the J end lost 4 bases, and 5 bases lay between the germline ends. The CDR3: CASSFYYEQYF. Written as DNA, the CDR3 is TGTGCCAGCAGTTTCTATTACGAGCAGTACTTC.

The chain links TRBV7-7 to TRBJ1-3, with 9 bases lining up with TRBD1. The CDR3 loop spans 15 amino acids. The V and J ends lost 5 bases and 8 bases, in that order; junction bases with no gene match: 10. Germline CDR1 SSHAT, CDR2 FNYEAQ (reference sequence). CDR3: CASSLGQGRADTIYF. In nucleotides, the CDR3 is TGTGCCAGCAGCCTTGGACAGGGGAGGGCGGACACCATATATTTT.

The V call is TRBV19, the J call TRBJ2-1, with 8 bases matching TRBD1. V trimming: 5 bases; J trimming: 6 bases; junction bases outside the gene matches: 6. Germline V lookup: CDR1 LNHDA, CDR2 SQIVND (reference sequence). The CDR3 is 14 amino acids. The DNA for the CDR3 is TGTGCCAGTAGTCGGACAGGGAACTCCAATGAGCAGTTCTTC. Translation: CASSRTGNSNEQFF.

This chain joins TRBV5-6 and TRBJ1-2; a weak D match, TRBD1 (6 bases). The V gene lost 6 bases and the J gene lost 2 bases, with 14 bases spanning the gap. Germline CDR1 is SGHDT and CDR2 is YYEEEE. This CDR3 contains 14 residues. The DNA for the CDR3 is TGTGCCAGCAACCCTAACGACAGGAACTATGGCTACACCTTC. Translating gives CASNPNDRNYGYTF.

V usage is TRBV24-1 and J usage is TRBJ1-5, with D possibly TRBD1 on 6 matching bases. Per the germline V gene, CDR1 is KGHDR and CDR2 is SFDVKD. The CDR3 has 15 amino acids. V was pared by 11 bases and J by 0 bases, with 16 bases between. CDR3: CAITDRGYSNQPQHF. The CDR3 DNA reads TGTGCCATTACGGACAGAGGATATAGCAATCAGCCCCAGCATTTT.

This chain links TRBV19 with TRBJ2-6; perhaps TRBD1 as D (5 bases). Trimming left V 5 bases short and J 0 bases short, with 11 bases between. The CDR3 totals 16 residues. Germline V gene sequence: CDR1 LNHDA, CDR2 SQIVND (reference sequence). CDR3 sequence: CASSGAQSSGANVLTF. The CDR3, as DNA: TGTGCCAGTAGTGGGGCCCAAAGCTCTGGGGCCAACGTCCTGACTTTC.

Here the CDR3 reads CASSPVTLPMTGNNGYTF. CDR3 bases: TGTGCCAGCAGCCCAGTCACCCTTCCCATGACAGGGAATAATGGCTACACCTTC. V is TRBV5-6 and J is TRBJ1-2; 7 bases align to TRBD1. Germline loops: CDR1 SGHDT, CDR2 YYEEEE. This CDR3 is 18 amino acids long. Trimming at V came to 4 bases and at J to 6 bases, leaving 21 bases not matched to a gene.

This chain joins TRBV18 and TRBJ1-2; 11 nucleotides match TRBD1. The CDR3 contains 16 residues. V lost 3 bases to trimming and J lost 5 bases; unmatched junction nucleotides: 8. In germline, CDR1 is KGHSH, CDR2 LQKENI. The CDR3 region is CASSPTPGQGAYGYTF. For the CDR3, the DNA is TGTGCCAGCTCACCTACCCCTGGACAGGGGGCGTATGGCTACACCTTC.

This clone has just one count. CDR3 sequence: CASSSSSVVRETQYF. CDR3 nucleotides: TGTGCCAGCAGCTCCTCTAGCGTTGTTCGGGAGACCCAGTACTTC. V gene TRBV5-8 combines with J gene TRBJ2-5; D is perhaps TRBD2 (6 bases). Germline lookup yields CDR1 SGHTS and CDR2 YDEGEE. The length of the CDR3 is 15 residues. Trimming took off 3 bases at V and 5 bases at J, with 17 bases between the two ends.

The J gene is TRBJ1-2, the V gene TRBV18; D remains unclear. The CDR3 covers 12 residues. Germline CDR1 and CDR2: KGHSH and LQKENI. The V end lost 2 bases, the J end lost 7 bases, and 8 bases lay between the germline ends. The CDR3 DNA reads as TGTGCCAGCTCACCAGAGGGTCCTGGCTACACCTTC. Protein sequence: CASSPEGPGYTF.

The rearrangement joins TRBV5-4 to TRBJ1-3, with 7 bases fitting TRBD1. CDR1 and CDR2 from the germline V gene are SGHNT and YYREEE (reference sequence). J was trimmed by 0 bases and V by 3 bases; bases with no gene match: 3. The CDR3 sequence is 15 residues long. The CDR3 DNA sequence: TGTGCCAGCAGCTCTGCAGGGGGCTCTGGAAACACCATATATTTT. Amino acid sequence: CASSSAGGSGNTIYF.

This chain uses TRBV5-1 with TRBJ2-1, with 10 bases matching TRBD2. Looked up from germline, CDR1 is SGHRS and CDR2 is YFSETQ. The CDR3 runs 14 residues. The ends lost 4 bases at V and 9 bases at J; junction bases unmatched: 7. CDR3: CASSSGGAVLEQFF. CDR3 sequence (DNA): TGCGCCAGCAGCAGCGGGGGGGCGGTACTTGAGCAGTTCTTC.

The CDR3 reads CASSLSEVLPNEKLFF. For the CDR3, the DNA is TGTGCCAGCAGCTTATCCGAGGTCCTGCCTAATGAAAAACTGTTTTTT. This chain uses TRBV7-6 with TRBJ1-4; D call uncertain. CDR1 is SGHVS and CDR2 is FNYEAQ in the germline V gene. The CDR3 runs to 16 residues. V was shortened by 2 bases and J by 3 bases, with 13 bases between the two germline ends.

The chain uses TRBV10-3 and TRBJ1-6, with a tentative D call TRBD1 (5 bases). Germline V gene sequence: CDR1 ENHRY, CDR2 SYGVKD. The V end lost 6 bases, the J end lost 9 bases, and 18 bases lay between the germline ends. CDR3 length: 15 amino acids. CDR3 sequence: CAIRNPGHPGSPLHF. CDR3 in DNA: TGTGCCATCAGGAATCCCGGACATCCGGGTTCACCCCTCCACTTT.

This rearrangement joins TRBV19 to TRBJ1-1, with D possibly TRBD1 on 5 matching bases. V was clipped by 4 bases and J by 3 bases, with 15 bases between them. Germline CDR1 is LNHDA and CDR2 is SQIVND (reference sequence). This CDR3 comprises 15 residues. The CDR3 DNA reads as TGTGCCAGTAGTAGTACATCGAAAGGGGACACTGAAGCTTTCTTT. It is translated as CASSSTSKGDTEAFF.

The chain combines TRBV6-5 with TRBJ1-1; the match to TRBD1 covers 8 bases. Per the germline V gene, CDR1 is MNHEY and CDR2 is SVGAGI. The CDR3 has 13 residues. Trimming cost V 6 bases and J 4 bases; bases outside gene matches: 4. CDR3: CASRGQGITEAFF. The CDR3 nucleotides read TGTGCCAGCAGAGGACAGGGTATCACTGAAGCTTTCTTT.

The CDR3 DNA reads as TGTGCCAGCAGCCAAGAGCGGGGGGGCCTCAGTCGCAATGAGCAGTTCTTC. Amino acids: CASSQERGGLSRNEQFF. V gene TRBV3-1 (or the pseudogene TRBV3-2) combines with J gene TRBJ2-1, with 9 nucleotides matching TRBD2. Germline CDR1 is LGHDT and CDR2 is YNNKEL (reference sequence). The CDR3 has 17 residues. V lost 0 bases to trimming and J lost 6 bases; unmatched junction nucleotides: 9.

CDR3 bases: TGTGCCAGCAGTTACCGTGTGTCCGGGGAGCTGTTTTTT. It encodes CASSYRVSGELFF. The V gene is TRBV6-5, the J gene TRBJ2-2; D is unresolved. The CDR3 extends over 13 amino acids. CDR1 is MNHEY, CDR2 SVGAGI, per germline. Trimming removed 2 bases at V and 6 bases at J, with 7 bases between.